The 3 T cell receptor beta chains presented below share a single source sample, sequenced in a study of high-grade serous ovarian cancer treatment subgroups. The repertoire was sequenced with immunoSEQ multiplex PCR; TCRdb's copy has only in-frame clones and lacks some. The sample has fewer than 20,000 clones, approximately 72% seen once. Tumor tissue was taken before any definitive surgery or chemotherapy was given. The sample comprised tumor tissue. These receptor sequences come from a human donor with high-grade serous ovarian cancer.

V and J are TRBV6-6 and TRBJ1-1; no clear D gene. V was cut by 2 bases and J by 8 bases, with 12 bases left in between. This CDR3 comprises 13 residues. CDR1 is MNHNY and CDR2 is SVGAGI in the germline V gene (reference sequence). In DNA form, the CDR3 reads TGTGCCAGCAGTTACCCCCCAGGAAGAGAAGCTTTCTTT. Its protein is CASSYPPGREAFF.

This chain joins TRBV6-4 and TRBJ2-1; TRBD2 aligns across 11 bases. Unmatched junction bases numbered 13, after V lost 0 bases and J lost 6 bases. There are 19 residues in the CDR3. Germline V gene data show CDR1 as MRHNA and CDR2 as SNTAGT. The CDR3 nucleotides are TGTGCCAGCAGTGACTCGATATGCGCTAGCGGGAGGATTTCCAATGAGCAGTTCTTC. It translates to CASSDSICASGRISNEQFF.

This clone has just a few counts. The chain has TRBV27 and TRBJ2-3; D is perhaps TRBD2 (6 bases). V gave up 3 bases and J gave up 0 bases, with 16 bases separating them. Germline V gene data show CDR1 as MNHEY and CDR2 as SMNVEV (reference sequence). The length of the CDR3 is 17 residues. For the CDR3, the DNA is TGTGCCAGCAGTTTCCGTTTAGCGGCCACTAGCACAGATACGCAGTATTTT. It codes for CASSFRLAATSTDTQYF.